A selection of T cell receptor beta chains follows, all from one sample in a study of early T cells in non-severe SARS-CoV-2 infection. TCRdb itself ran the 5' RACE reads through MiXCR, one entry per CDR3 protein. This sample yields around 62,000 distinct CDR3 sequences, of which more than 4% are seen a single time; approximately 4.9% belongs to the top ten. Sequencing was performed on whole blood. The receptors come from an adult who was a healthcare worker with PCR-confirmed SARS-CoV-2 infection or an uninfected control (not recorded which). Both conserved end residues are part of each CDR3. The D gene is left open where the match is weak. A row's size may be missing; if present it is once, few, many or a size class.

>TRBJ2-7|TRBV20-1|TRBD1|few|13
CSARGFVDREQYF
TGCAGTGCTAGAGGTTTCGTGGACAGGGAGCAGTACTTC
>TRBJ2-2|TRBV18|-|many|17
CASSPGVRSVNTGELFF
TGTGCCAGCTCACCGGGGGTTAGAAGTGTGAACACCGGGGAGCTGTTTTTT
>TRBJ2-1|TRBV20-1|TRBD2|many|15
CSADPGTSGYNEQFF
TGCAGTGCTGACCCCGGGACTAGCGGGTACAATGAGCAGTTCTTC
>TRBJ2-7|TRBV20-1|-|many|12
CSAEQGIYEQYF
TGCAGTGCTGAGCAGGGGATATACGAGCAGTACTTC
>TRBJ2-3|TRBV29-1|-|few|14
CSVRGAISTDTQYF
TGCAGCGTTCGCGGGGCCATCAGCACAGATACGCAGTATTTT
>TRBJ2-7|TRBV29-1|TRBD1|many|11
CSVGQGTEQYF
TGCAGCGTGGGACAGGGGACGGAGCAGTACTTC
>TRBJ2-3|TRBV10-3|-|few|13
CAIRRGSTDTQYF
TGTGCCATCAGAAGGGGAAGCACAGATACGCAGTATTTT
>TRBJ1-1|TRBV19|-|many|16
CASSIEARPEHTEAFF
TGTGCCAGTAGTATAGAAGCTCGGCCGGAGCACACTGAAGCTTTCTTT
>TRBJ2-3|TRBV29-1|TRBD1|many|15
CSVPSGQGAGDTQYF
TGCAGCGTCCCGTCCGGACAGGGGGCAGGAGATACGCAGTATTTT
>TRBJ2-1|TRBV6-9|-|many|14
CASSSPSPGHEQFF
TGTGCCAGCAGTTCACCCTCCCCAGGCCATGAGCAGTTCTTC
>TRBJ2-3|TRBV18|-|few|14
CASSPPFATDTQYF
TGTGCCAGCTCACCACCGTTCGCAACAGATACGCAGTATTTT
>TRBJ2-3|TRBV5-6|TRBD2|few|15
CASSLVASGTDTQYF
TGTGCCAGCAGCTTGGTAGCTAGCGGGACCGATACGCAGTATTTT
>TRBJ1-4|TRBV7-9|-|many|15
CASSSSMVDFEKLFF
TGTGCCAGCAGCTCTAGTATGGTCGATTTTGAAAAACTGTTTTTT
>TRBJ2-3|TRBV20-1|-|many|13
CSAGGQSTDTQYF
TGCAGTGCCGGCGGGCAGAGCACAGATACGCAGTATTTT
>TRBJ2-5|TRBV7-2|TRBD2|many|19
CASSPGGRAGPLIQETQYF
TGTGCCAGCAGCCCCGGCGGAAGAGCGGGGCCTTTAATCCAAGAGACCCAGTACTTC
>TRBJ1-5|TRBV12-3/TRBV12-4|-|many|15
CASSLGGDESQPQHF
TGTGCCAGCAGTTTAGGGGGGGATGAGAGTCAGCCCCAGCATTTT
>TRBJ1-4|TRBV6-2/TRBV6-3|TRBD1|few|15
CATNDRGRSNEKLFF
TGTGCCACCAACGACAGGGGACGATCTAATGAAAAACTGTTTTTT
>TRBJ1-2|TRBV19|TRBD1|many|15
CASRRTGRVDYGYTF
TGTGCCAGTAGAAGGACAGGACGAGTGGACTATGGCTACACCTTC
>TRBJ2-4|TRBV7-2|-|many|16
CASSLVGTTAKNIQYF
TGTGCCAGCAGCTTAGTGGGTACCACGGCCAAAAACATTCAGTACTTC
>TRBJ2-1|TRBV11-3|-|-|14
CASSGRGPVNEQFF
TGTGCCAGCAGCGGGCGAGGACCCGTTAATGAGCAGTTCTTC
>TRBJ2-7|TRBV20-1|TRBD2|-|14
CSAPTSEGGYEQYF
TGCAGTGCTCCGACTAGCGAAGGGGGGTACGAGCAGTACTTC
>TRBJ1-6|TRBV30|TRBD1|few|14
CAWSQGQRDSPLHF
TGTGCCTGGAGTCAGGGACAGCGAGATTCACCCCTCCACTTT
>TRBJ2-5|TRBV6-5|TRBD2|-|14
CASSSGLAAKTQYF
TGTGCCAGCAGTTCGGGACTAGCGGCAAAGACCCAGTACTTC
>TRBJ2-3|TRBV5-3|-|many|15
CARSLVPPSTDTQYF
TGTGCCAGAAGCTTGGTACCCCCTAGCACAGATACGCAGTATTTT
>TRBJ2-1|TRBV4-2|TRBD2|many|15
CASSQDLAGGREQFF
TGTGCCAGCAGCCAAGATTTAGCGGGAGGACGAGAGCAGTTCTTC
>TRBJ2-7|TRBV12-3/TRBV12-4|-|few|12
CASSYKGHEQYF
TGTGCCAGCAGTTACAAGGGTCACGAGCAGTACTTC
>TRBJ2-7|TRBV25-1|TRBD1|many|15
CASSDLGQATYEQYF
TGTGCCAGCAGTGACTTAGGACAGGCTACCTACGAGCAGTACTTC
>TRBJ2-7|TRBV7-6|TRBD2|-|16
CASSPQASGNSYEQYF
TGTGCCAGCAGCCCACAGGCTAGCGGTAACTCCTACGAGCAGTACTTC
>TRBJ2-7|TRBV7-8|TRBD1|many|14
CASSLADRADEQYF
TGTGCCAGCAGCTTAGCCGACAGGGCGGACGAGCAGTACTTC
>TRBJ2-7|TRBV6-1|-|-|16
CASSEPGAGGSYEQYF
TGTGCCAGCAGTGAACCCGGGGCCGGAGGATCCTACGAGCAGTACTTC
>TRBJ1-6|TRBV27|-|once|14
CASSLGTVGSPLHF
TGTGCCAGCAGTTTAGGTACCGTCGGTTCACCCCTCCACTTT
>TRBJ2-1|TRBV19|-|-|11
CASSIVDEQFF
TGTGCCAGTAGTATAGTAGATGAGCAGTTCTTC
>TRBJ1-1|TRBV27|-|-|14
CASSFVSQNTEAFF
TGTGCCAGCAGTTTTGTGTCACAGAACACTGAAGCTTTCTTT
>TRBJ2-3|TRBV7-6|TRBD2|few|16
CASSGGGGSPGDTQYF
TGTGCCAGCAGCGGAGGAGGCGGGAGCCCCGGGGATACGCAGTATTTT
>TRBJ2-7|TRBV2|-|many|13
CASIQSTSYEQYF
TGTGCCAGCATACAGTCAACCTCCTACGAGCAGTACTTC
>TRBJ2-2|TRBV5-4|-|many|13
CASSLGGFGELFF
TGTGCCAGCAGCTTGGGAGGCTTCGGGGAGCTGTTTTTT
>TRBJ2-5|TRBV29-1|TRBD1|few|15
CSVGRGTGSMETQYF
TGCAGCGTTGGTCGCGGGACAGGGAGTATGGAGACCCAGTACTTC
>TRBJ2-3|TRBV5-8|-|many|14
CASSKGLQRDTQYF
TGTGCCAGCAGCAAGGGACTCCAGCGGGATACGCAGTATTTT
>TRBJ2-3|TRBV24-1|-|-|13
CATSGGSTDTQYF
TGTGCCACCAGTGGGGGTTCCACAGATACGCAGTATTTT